This TCR beta chain is from a study of T cell repertoires in cytomegalovirus infection. Study-level background: Shared public TCR beta signatures pointed to both CMV infection and a matching HLA type.

The table lists this clonotype with a few counts. What it recognizes is unknown. CDR3 length equals 13 residues. Germline CDR1 is MNHEY and CDR2 is SVGEGT. V was clipped by 11 bases and J by 0 bases, with 11 bases between them. TCRdb redid the calling of the reads with MiXCR, one entry per CDR3 protein. The sample has about 130,000 distinct CDR3 sequences, 20% to 30% seen once. The chain uses TRBV6-2 or TRBV6-3 and TRBJ1-3; D uncertain. Sequenced sample: PBMCs, sequenced either directly or after in vitro stimulation (not recorded which). This sequence was found in a human donor in good health (CMV status not recorded). Some clones in this sample may be carry-over from other donors' samples. Here the CDR3 DNA reads TGTGCCGCAACGAGACTCTCTGGAAACACCATATATTTT. This codes for CAATRLSGNTIYF.